This T cell receptor beta chain was captured by sequencing in a study of shared clonotypes between healthy human individuals. Profiled with immunoSEQ multiplex PCR; TCRdb holds only in-frame clones, not every one. The repertoire holds some 650,000 clones, with more than 95% as singletons. The CDR3 covers 13 residues. Germline CDR1 and CDR2: GTSNPN and SVGIG (reference sequence). Trimming took off 4 bases at V and 2 bases at J, with 12 bases between the two ends. Sequenced material: naive CD4+ T cells sorted from blood. Sample subset: CD45RA+ positively selected. The sequence was collected from a woman aged 25 to 39 in good health. The chain uses TRBV30 and TRBJ2-7, with D possibly TRBD1 on 5 matching bases. CDR3 amino acids: CAWTDSLAYEQYF. The CDR3 DNA follows: TGTGCCTGGACAGACAGTCTGGCCTACGAGCAGTACTTC.